Presented here are 26 T cell receptor beta chains from one specimen sequenced in a study of blood T cell repertoires in COVID-19. The method was immunoSEQ multiplex PCR; TCRdb's version includes in-frame clones alone and lacks a portion of them. The table has 150,000 to 200,000 clones, about 87% seen once; the top ten hold around a quarter. The sequenced sample was peripheral blood. Receptor source: a man in his fifties or sixties with acute or convalescent COVID-19.

This chain uses TRBV24-1 with TRBJ2-3, with 8 bases lining up with TRBD2. The junction had 10 bases not matched to a gene; V was cut back by 10 bases and J by 2 bases. CDR1 is KGHDR and CDR2 is SFDVKD in the germline V gene. The CDR3 consists of 15 residues. CDR3 DNA: TGTGCCACGAGAGAAACTAGCGGTCCCACAGATACGCAGTATTTT. Amino acids: CATRETSGPTDTQYF.

The chain recombines TRBV11-3 with TRBJ2-1; TRBD2 matches at 11 bases. There are 18 residues in the CDR3. The germline CDR1 and CDR2 sequences are SGHNT and YENEEA. The V and J ends lost 0 bases and 5 bases, in that order; junction bases with no gene match: 9. The CDR3 protein is CASSLDVFGSGGDNEQFF. CDR3 sequence (DNA): TGTGCCAGCAGCTTAGATGTGTTTGGTAGCGGGGGGGACAATGAGCAGTTCTTC. Using reference TRBV11-3 and TRBJ2-1 for the parts outside the CDR3, the full variable domain is EAGVVQSPRYKIIEKKQPVAFWCNPISGHNTLYWYLQNLGQGPELLIRYENEEAVDDSQLPKDRFSAERLKGVDSTLKIQPAELGDSAVYLCASSLDVFGSGGDNEQFFGPGTRLTVL.

The rearrangement links TRBV2 to TRBJ1-1; TRBD1 matches at 10 bases. Germline assignment: CDR1 SNHLY and CDR2 FYNNEI. The CDR3 sequence is 15 residues long. Trimming removed 8 bases from V and 0 bases from J; junction bases left unmatched: 6. CDR3 amino acids: CASRAGTGVNTEAFF. The CDR3 DNA reads TGTGCCAGCCGTGCTGGGACAGGGGTGAACACTGAAGCTTTCTTT.

The genes are TRBV18 and TRBJ1-3, with TRBD1 matching over 8 bases. V was pared by 6 bases and J by 0 bases, with 4 bases of the junction left unmatched. The CDR3 has 15 residues. Germline CDR1 reads KGHSH; CDR2 reads LQKENI. The DNA for the CDR3 is TGTGCCAGCTCTATGGGACAGGTCTCTGGAAACACCATATATTTT. As protein: CASSMGQVSGNTIYF. Together with reference TRBV18 and TRBJ1-3, the CDR3 gives the full variable domain: NAGVMQNPRHLVRRRGQEARLRCSPMKGHSHVYWYRQLPEEGLKFMVYLQKENIIDESGMPKERFSAEFPKEGPSILRIQQVVRGDSAAYFCASSMGQVSGNTIYFGEGSWLTVV.

This clone was recorded once. The chain has TRBV5-6 and TRBJ1-2; D is unclear. The CDR3 is 17 residues long. Trimming stripped 0 bases from V and 2 bases from J, with 17 bases between. Per germline, CDR1 SGHDT and CDR2 YYEEEE. CDR3 sequence reads: CASSLGGHTNPNYGYTF. The CDR3 DNA reads as TGTGCCAGCAGCTTGGGCGGCCATACCAACCCCAACTATGGCTACACCTTC.

V and J are TRBV7-9 and TRBJ1-6, with 7 bases identical to TRBD1. The CDR3 has 16 residues. The V gene end was trimmed by 1 base and the J gene end by 4 bases; junction bases not matched to a gene: 4. CDR1 and CDR2 (germline): SEHNR, FQNEAQ (reference sequence). This chain's CDR3 is CASSLEAGGYNSPLHF. The CDR3 DNA reads TGTGCCAGCAGCTTAGAGGCAGGGGGGTATAATTCACCCCTCCACTTT.

This chain links TRBV10-3 with TRBJ2-7; TRBD1 matches at 9 bases. Looked up from germline, CDR1 is ENHRY and CDR2 is SYGVKD. The CDR3 contains 16 residues. Trimming removed 3 bases from V and 3 bases from J; junction bases left unmatched: 9. CDR3 in amino acids: CAISDKSGTGLYEQYF. CDR3 nucleotides: TGTGCCATCAGTGACAAATCTGGGACAGGGCTCTACGAGCAGTACTTC.

The chain's CDR3 is CATSTGDGYTF. As DNA, the CDR3 is TGTGCCACCTCTACCGGGGATGGCTACACCTTC. This chain joins TRBV27 and TRBJ1-2; D ambiguous. Looked up from germline, CDR1 is MNHEY and CDR2 is SMNVEV (reference sequence). V was pared by 10 bases and J by 6 bases, with 12 bases between. This CDR3 spans 11 amino acids.

The chain links TRBV19 to TRBJ1-1; 8 bases line up with TRBD1. Germline values: CDR1 LNHDA, CDR2 SQIVND (reference sequence). This CDR3 is 14 amino acids long. Germline trimming cut 5 bases from V and 3 bases from J; bases unmatched to any gene: 5. Here the CDR3 DNA reads TGTGCCAGTAGTGGCAGGGGGCGTTACACTGAAGCTTTCTTT. Protein: CASSGRGRYTEAFF.

This clone appeared once. This sequence joins TRBV21-1 and TRBJ2-7; no check of the table's D call, TRBD1, against the DNA was made. TRBV21-1 represents a pseudogene. This CDR3 comprises 16 residues. DNA of the CDR3: TGTGCCAGCAGCAAAGAAGAGGACAGGGGCCCCTACGAGCAGTACGTC. Its translation: CASSKEEDRGPYEQYV.

J is TRBJ2-3 and V is TRBV11-3; 8 nucleotides line up with TRBD1. This CDR3 spans 14 amino acids. Germline CDR1 reads SGHNT; CDR2 reads YENEEA. Germline trimming cut 5 bases from V and 7 bases from J; bases unmatched to any gene: 8. The CDR3 is CASSVGPGGHTQYF. In DNA form, the CDR3 reads TGTGCCAGCAGCGTAGGACCAGGGGGCCATACGCAGTATTTT.

Worth noting for this clone: Other nucleotide sequences from this sample produce the same CDR3. This chain connects TRBV11-2 to TRBJ2-7; TRBD1 aligns across 9 bases. The CDR3 extends over 14 amino acids. Germline V gives CDR1 SGHAT, CDR2 FQNNGV. The CDR3: CASSLGTGVYEQYV. CDR3 bases: TGTGCCAGCAGCTTAGGGACAGGGGTCTACGAACAGTACGTC.

For this clone: An end of the junction does not agree with germline; a read error may underlie this. The gene calls are TRBV11-2 and TRBJ2-3; 10 bases map to TRBD2. Germline assignment: CDR1 SGHAT and CDR2 FQNNGV. CDR3 length: 16 amino acids. This CDR3 is CASSLELAGGRDTQYF. DNA of the CDR3: TGTGCCAGCAGCCTAGAGTTAGCGGGGGGAAGAGATACGCAGTATTTT.

CDR3 DNA sequence: TGTGCCTGGAATCGGGATTACAACTATGGCTACACCTTC. Protein sequence: CAWNRDYNYGYTF. The V call is TRBV30, the J call TRBJ1-2; D call uncertain. V shed 4 bases and J shed 2 bases, with 11 bases lying between them. CDR3 length: 13 amino acids. Germline values: CDR1 GTSNPN, CDR2 SVGIG (reference sequence). The entire variable domain, with the rest obtained from reference TRBV30 and TRBJ1-2, is as follows: SQTIHQWPATLVQPVGSPLSLECTVEGTSNPNLYWYRQAAGRGLQLLFYSVGIGQISSEVPQNLSASRPQDRQFILSSKKLLLSDSGFYLCAWNRDYNYGYTFGSGTRLTVV.

The chain uses TRBV5-1 and TRBJ2-6; the D gene is possibly TRBD1 (5 bases). Deletions cut 1 base from V and 2 bases from J, with 7 bases between. The CDR3 runs 15 residues. Germline V gene sequence: CDR1 SGHRS, CDR2 YFSETQ. Written as DNA, the CDR3 is TGCGCCAGCAGCTTGCAGGGAACTGGGGCCAACGTCCTGACTTTC. This gives the protein CASSLQGTGANVLTF.

The rearrangement joins TRBV12-3 or TRBV12-4 to TRBJ2-3; no reliable D call. The CDR3 extends over 12 amino acids. The V and J ends lost 6 bases and 5 bases respectively, with 9 bases between them. The CDR3 DNA follows: TGTGCCAGCAGGGCTGGAGAAGATACGCAGTATTTT. It codes for CASRAGEDTQYF.

V and J are TRBV7-8 and TRBJ2-1; 11 nucleotides align to TRBD1. Germline trimming cut 8 bases from V and 8 bases from J; bases unmatched to any gene: 8. Germline lookup yields CDR1 SGHVS and CDR2 FQNEAQ. This CDR3 region has 14 residues. The CDR3 bases are TGTGCCAGCCAGGCGGGACAGGGGGAATATGAGCAGTTCTTC. Protein sequence: CASQAGQGEYEQFF.

The CDR3 bases are TGTGCCAGCAGCCCCTGGCGGGGGGGCACGGGAAATGAGCAGTTCTTC. Protein sequence: CASSPWRGGTGNEQFF. The rearrangement links TRBV3-1 (or the pseudogene TRBV3-2) to TRBJ2-1; 9 nucleotides line up with TRBD2. This CDR3 spans 16 amino acids. In germline, CDR1 is LGHDT, CDR2 YNNKEL (reference sequence). V shed 4 bases, J shed 7 bases, and the junction held 11 bases outside the gene matches.

The chain recombines TRBV6-5 with TRBJ2-1; weak D call: TRBD2 (6 bases). The V gene lost 5 bases and the J gene lost 6 bases, with 14 bases spanning the gap. The CDR3 extends over 14 amino acids. Germline V gene lookup returns CDR1 MNHEY and CDR2 SVGAGI. The CDR3 is CASSRFVGGNEQFF. In DNA, the CDR3 is TGTGCCAGCAGTAGGTTTGTGGGGGGCAATGAGCAGTTCTTC.

The table lists this clone with a few counts. V is TRBV4-2 and J is TRBJ1-2; TRBD1 matches 7 bases. The CDR3 runs to 17 residues. V shed 0 bases, J shed 2 bases, and the junction held 9 bases outside the gene matches. In germline, CDR1 is LGHNA, CDR2 YNFKEQ. The CDR3 region is CASSQERGKTGNYGYTF. In nucleotides, the CDR3 is TGTGCCAGCAGCCAAGAACGGGGGAAGACAGGGAACTATGGCTACACCTTC.

The J gene is TRBJ2-2, the V gene TRBV7-2; 11 bases align to TRBD2. The trim removed 4 bases at V and 6 bases at J, leaving 4 bases unmatched. CDR1 is SGHTA and CDR2 is FQGNSA in the germline V gene. This CDR3 has 15 amino acids. CDR3: CASSSLAGVAGELFF. As DNA, the CDR3 is TGTGCCAGCAGCTCACTAGCGGGAGTGGCCGGGGAGCTGTTTTTT.

The CDR3 loop reads CASTKTLTGLNYGYTF. As DNA, the CDR3 is TGTGCCAGCACTAAGACCTTGACAGGGCTAAACTATGGCTACACCTTC. The rearrangement joins TRBV2 to TRBJ1-2, with 7 bases fitting TRBD1. Germline lookup yields CDR1 SNHLY and CDR2 FYNNEI. The CDR3 is 16 amino acids. V shed 7 bases, J shed 2 bases, and the junction held 13 bases outside the gene matches.

The chain uses TRBV3-1 (or the pseudogene TRBV3-2) and TRBJ2-7; TRBD1 aligns across 8 bases. The CDR3 extends over 15 amino acids. The ends lost 4 bases at V and 2 bases at J; junction bases unmatched: 7. CDR1 is LGHDT and CDR2 is YNNKEL in the germline V gene (reference sequence). The DNA of the CDR3 is TGTGCCAGCAGCCGAACAGGGGGAAAGGCCTACGAGCAGTACTTC. Amino acid sequence: CASSRTGGKAYEQYF.

The rearrangement joins TRBV19 to TRBJ1-1, with 7 positions matching TRBD1. This CDR3 is 15 amino acids long. The J segment lost 1 base and the V segment lost 4 bases, leaving 6 bases of the junction unmatched. The germline V gene has CDR1 LNHDA and CDR2 SQIVND (reference sequence). The CDR3 spells CASSTRQGANTEAFF. DNA of the CDR3: TGTGCCAGTAGTACCCGACAGGGTGCGAACACTGAAGCTTTCTTT. The full variable domain, its missing parts supplied by reference TRBV19 and TRBJ1-1, is DGGITQSPKYLFRKEGQNVTLSCEQNLNHDAMYWYRQDPGQGLRLIYYSQIVNDFQKGDIAEGYSVSREKKESFPLTVTSAQKNPTAFYLCASSTRQGANTEAFFGQGTRLTVV.

J is TRBJ1-1 and V is TRBV11-3; the D gene is possibly TRBD1 (5 bases). With 3 bases removed from V and 4 bases from J, the gap between germline ends came to 6 bases. Looked up from germline, CDR1 is SGHNT and CDR2 is YENEEA. The CDR3 totals 12 residues. In nucleotides, the CDR3 is TGTGCCAGCAGCTTCCAGGGCACTGAAGCTTTCTTT. As protein: CASSFQGTEAFF.

For the CDR3, the DNA is TGCAGCGTTGGGACAGGGATCAATGAGCAGTTCTTC. Protein product: CSVGTGINEQFF. The chain recombines TRBV29-1 with TRBJ2-1; 8 bases match TRBD1. The germline gives CDR1 SQVTM, CDR2 ANQGSEA. The CDR3 consists of 12 residues. V dropped 4 bases and J dropped 6; count of bases not matched to a gene: 2.